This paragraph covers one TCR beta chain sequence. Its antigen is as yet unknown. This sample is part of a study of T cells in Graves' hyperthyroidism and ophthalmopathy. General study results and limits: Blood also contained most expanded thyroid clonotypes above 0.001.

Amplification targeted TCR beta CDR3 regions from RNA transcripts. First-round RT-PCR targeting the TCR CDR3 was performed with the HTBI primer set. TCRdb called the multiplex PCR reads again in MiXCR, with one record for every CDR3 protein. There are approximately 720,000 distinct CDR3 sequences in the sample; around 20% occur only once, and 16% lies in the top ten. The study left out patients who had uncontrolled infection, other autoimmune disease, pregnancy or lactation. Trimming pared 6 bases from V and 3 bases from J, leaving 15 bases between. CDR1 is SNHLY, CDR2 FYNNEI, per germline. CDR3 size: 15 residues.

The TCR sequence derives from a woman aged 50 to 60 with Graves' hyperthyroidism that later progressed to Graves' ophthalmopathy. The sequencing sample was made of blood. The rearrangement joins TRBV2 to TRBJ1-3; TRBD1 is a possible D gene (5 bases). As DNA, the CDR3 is TGTGCCAGCAGCGAACAGGTTAGCTTTGGAAACACCATATATTTT. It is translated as CASSEQVSFGNTIYF.